This TCR beta chain stems from a study of OX40 agonist ivuxolimab in advanced cancers. Trimming took off 0 bases at V and 5 bases at J, with 11 bases between the two ends. The CDR3 length is 14 residues. Germline values: CDR1 SGHRS, CDR2 YFSETQ. Data came from immunoSEQ multiplex PCR; TCRdb stores just in-frame clones and leaves some out. The table has tens of thousands of clones, about 81% seen once; the top ten hold approximately 5%. This chain connects TRBV5-1 to TRBJ2-5; D might be TRBD1 (5 bases). The source is an adult with an advanced solid tumor such as melanoma, head and neck, liver or kidney cancer. Specimen: CD4+ or CD8+ T cells sorted from blood, collected in a trial of the OX40 agonist ivuxolimab. The chain's CDR3 is CASSLVGPGETQYF. The DNA of the CDR3 is TGCGCCAGCAGCTTGGTTGGGCCAGGGGAGACCCAGTACTTC. Full variable domain (remainder filled in from reference TRBV5-1 and TRBJ2-5): KAGVTQTPRYLIKTRGQQVTLSCSPISGHRSVSWYQQTPGQGLQFLFEYFSETQRNKGNFPGRFSGRQFSNSRSEMNVSTLELGDSALYLCASSLVGPGETQYFGPGTRLLVL.